These T cell receptor beta chains were read from a single sample in a study of T cells in Graves' hyperthyroidism and ophthalmopathy. TCRdb analysed the multiplex PCR reads with MiXCR anew, one entry per CDR3 protein. The table includes about 460,000 distinct CDR3 sequences, 22% detected once. The sample was blood. These receptors were obtained from a woman aged 70-85 years with Graves' ophthalmopathy. Each CDR3 is given with its conserved first and last residue. Fields, in order: V gene, clone size, J gene, D gene, CDR3 length, CDR3 protein, CDR3 DNA. D genes are given only for firm matches. Only some rows state a clone size, as once, few, many or a class for expanded clones.

TRBV6-1	few	TRBJ1-2	TRBD1	13	CAIRRDRGGGYTF	TGTGCCATCCGCCGGGACAGGGGAGGAGGCTACACCTTC
TRBV18	.	TRBJ2-3	TRBD1	15	CATHQQGRGEDTQYF	TGTGCCACCCATCAACAGGGGAGAGGTGAAGATACGCAGTATTTT
TRBV18	.	TRBJ1-4	.	15	CASSPRVATNEKLFF	TGTGCCAGCTCACCCAGGGTAGCAACTAATGAAAAACTGTTTTTT
TRBV10-2	few	TRBJ1-5	.	13	CASMELSNQPQHF	TGCGCCAGCATGGAGCTTAGCAATCAGCCCCAGCATTTT
TRBV2	few	TRBJ1-5	.	15	CASRIGVISNQPQHF	TGTGCCAGCAGGATAGGGGTAATCAGCAATCAGCCCCAGCATTTT
TRBV9	few	TRBJ2-1	TRBD2	15	CASSGRTSGGQDPFF	TGTGCCAGCAGCGGACGGACTAGCGGGGGCCAGGATCCGTTCTTC
TRBV27	.	TRBJ2-7	TRBD2	17	CASSFGGSRVSRYEQYF	TGTGCCAGCAGTTTCGGCGGGAGTAGAGTTTCGAGGTACGAGCAGTACTTC
TRBV18	many	TRBJ1-2	TRBD1	14	CASSPGQGISGYTF	TGTGCCAGCTCACCGGGACAGGGCATCAGTGGCTACACCTTC
TRBV3-1	few	TRBJ1-2	.	13	CASSLKSGGGYTF	TGTGCCAGCAGCCTCAAAAGTGGGGGTGGCTACACCTTC
TRBV29-1	many	TRBJ2-1	TRBD1	14	CSVAVTGVFNEQFF	TGCAGCGTTGCGGTGACAGGGGTCTTCAATGAGCAGTTCTTC
TRBV11-1	many	TRBJ1-1	.	17	CASSLYPRTESNTEAFF	TGTGCCAGCAGCCTTTACCCTCGGACAGAATCGAACACTGAAGCTTTCTTT
TRBV13	.	TRBJ1-5	.	15	CASSLGFRDDQPQHF	TGCGCCAGCAGCTTGGGATTCCGGGACGATCAGCCCCAGCATTTT
TRBV6-2/TRBV6-3	many	TRBJ2-7	TRBD1	18	CASSSLSGQGFRISEQYF	TGTGCCAGCAGTTCCCTATCGGGACAGGGGTTTCGGATCTCCGAGCAGTACTTC
TRBV2	many	TRBJ1-1	.	13	CASTTGQNTEAFF	TGTGCCAGCACAACGGGACAGAACACTGAAGCTTTCTTT
TRBV5-1	few	TRBJ2-1	TRBD2	17	CASSLGRTSGMAGEQFF	TGCGCCAGCAGCTTGGGGCGTACTAGCGGGATGGCGGGTGAGCAGTTCTTC
TRBV6-1	many	TRBJ1-5	.	13	CASNILENQPQHF	TGTGCCAGCAATATACTCGAGAATCAGCCCCAGCATTTT
TRBV18	.	TRBJ2-2	TRBD1	16	CASSPPGQGHTGELFF	TGTGCCAGCTCACCGCCGGGACAGGGACACACCGGGGAGCTGTTTTTT
TRBV7-8	.	TRBJ1-6	.	15	CASSLARNYNSPLHF	TGTGCCAGCAGCTTAGCCAGGAATTATAATTCACCCCTCCACTTT
TRBV5-1	few	TRBJ2-7	TRBD1	15	CASSPYRGVAYEQYF	TGCGCCAGCAGCCCCTACAGGGGAGTGGCCTACGAGCAGTACTTC
TRBV25-1	few	TRBJ1-1	.	15	CASSEFGGINTEAFF	TGTGCCAGCAGTGAATTCGGGGGCATTAACACTGAAGCTTTCTTT
TRBV7-9	many	TRBJ2-1	.	13	CASGREVYNEQFF	TGTGCCAGCGGCAGGGAAGTTTACAATGAGCAGTTCTTC
TRBV5-1	.	TRBJ2-7	.	16	CASSLARTGAFYEQYF	TGCGCCAGCAGCTTGGCCCGGACCGGGGCCTTCTACGAGCAGTACTTC
TRBV6-1	few	TRBJ2-5	.	15	CASSQQRSGQETQYF	TGTGCCAGCAGTCAACAACGTAGCGGACAAGAGACCCAGTACTTC
TRBV5-1	.	TRBJ2-5	TRBD2	16	CASSLGSSGSMETQYF	TGCGCCAGCAGCTTGGGGTCTAGCGGGAGTATGGAGACCCAGTACTTC
TRBV6-1	few	TRBJ1-2	TRBD1	14	CASSLWTGGHGYTF	TGTGCCAGCAGTCTGTGGACAGGGGGGCATGGCTACACCTTC
TRBV30	few	TRBJ2-7	.	14	CAWSYPGASDEQYF	TGTGCCTGGAGCTACCCGGGAGCGTCGGACGAGCAGTACTTC
TRBV7-3	few	TRBJ2-1	.	16	CASSSAPAAVAGEQFF	TGTGCCAGCAGCTCCGCCCCCGCCGCGGTAGCCGGTGAGCAGTTCTTC